The 8 T cell receptor beta chains reported below all come from one sample, sequenced in a study of blood T cell repertoires in COVID-19. Sequencing used immunoSEQ multiplex PCR; TCRdb keeps in-frame clones, though not all of them. This sample carries approximately 390,000 clones, around nine tenths of them seen once, and the ten largest clones take approximately 9.3%. Source material: PBMCs or T cells enriched from blood (not recorded which). These receptors were obtained from a woman in her 50s who had recovered from COVID-19.

The V and J genes are TRBV27 and TRBJ2-7; 9 positions match TRBD1. The CDR3 length is 17 residues. The J segment lost 2 bases and the V segment lost 5 bases, leaving 13 bases of the junction unmatched. Germline CDR1 and CDR2: MNHEY and SMNVEV (reference sequence). For the CDR3, the DNA is TGTGCCAGCAGTAAACACGGGACAGGGACAACCCCCTACGAGCAGTACTTC. The encoded protein is CASSKHGTGTTPYEQYF.

The chain joins TRBV3-1 (or the pseudogene TRBV3-2) to TRBJ1-6; D uncertain. CDR1 and CDR2 (germline): LGHDT, YNNKEL (reference sequence). The CDR3 consists of 15 residues. V lost 4 bases and J 9 bases, leaving 16 bases between the germline ends. CDR3 in DNA: TGTGCCAGCAGCCGAGGAGGAGGCGCGGGTTCACCCCTCCACTTT. Its translation is CASSRGGGAGSPLHF.

The V call is TRBV27, the J call TRBJ1-2, with D possibly TRBD1 on 5 matching bases. V lost 0 bases, J lost 4 bases, and 9 bases lay in between. Looked up from germline, CDR1 is MNHEY and CDR2 is SMNVEV (reference sequence). The CDR3 length is 14 residues. The CDR3 here is CASSLSETAYGYTF. The CDR3 coding sequence is TGTGCCAGCAGTTTATCTGAGACAGCCTATGGCTACACCTTC.

This chain joins TRBV4-1 and TRBJ1-6; 7 bases are shared with TRBD1. The V gene end was trimmed by 1 base and the J gene end by 9 bases; junction bases not matched to a gene: 6. The germline gives CDR1 MGHRA, CDR2 YSYEKL. CDR3 length: 15 amino acids. This CDR3 is CASSQGQGVGSPLHF. The CDR3 nucleotides read TGCGCCAGCAGCCAAGGGCAGGGGGTTGGTTCACCCCTCCACTTT.

CDR3 residues: CASRVFLGVNTEAFF. CDR3 bases: TGTGCCAGCAGAGTTTTCTTAGGGGTGAACACTGAAGCTTTCTTT. The chain carries TRBV27 and TRBJ1-1, with D possibly matching TRBD1 (5 bases). Germline V gene lookup returns CDR1 MNHEY and CDR2 SMNVEV (reference sequence). This CDR3 is built from 15 residues. The V and J ends lost 6 bases and 0 bases respectively, with 14 bases between them.

This clone was seen a handful of times. In DNA form, the CDR3 reads TGTGCCAGCAGTGAACAGGGTTCTGGGACCGGGGAGCTGTTTTTT. Its translation is CASSEQGSGTGELFF. The rearrangement links TRBV6-1 to TRBJ2-2; the D gene is possibly TRBD1 (5 bases). V dropped 2 bases and J dropped 5 bases, with 12 bases sitting between them. The CDR3 consists of 15 residues. CDR1 and CDR2 (germline): MNHNS, SASEGT.

J is TRBJ1-6 and V is TRBV18; 8 nucleotides line up with TRBD1. V shed 3 bases and J 8 bases; nucleotides not matched to a gene: 12. The CDR3 loop spans 17 amino acids. Germline V gene lookup returns CDR1 KGHSH and CDR2 LQKENI. CDR3 in amino acids: CASSPMTADRGDSPLHF. CDR3 nucleotide sequence: TGTGCCAGCTCACCGATGACTGCTGACAGGGGTGATTCACCCCTCCACTTT.

This chain connects TRBV2 to TRBJ1-1; D is perhaps TRBD1 (5 bases). The CDR3 sequence is 14 residues long. The germline V gene has CDR1 SNHLY and CDR2 FYNNEI. The V gene lost 2 bases and the J gene lost 3 bases, with 10 bases spanning the gap. The CDR3: CASSEQGEYTEAFF. The CDR3 DNA follows: TGTGCCAGCAGTGAACAGGGCGAGTACACTGAAGCTTTCTTT.